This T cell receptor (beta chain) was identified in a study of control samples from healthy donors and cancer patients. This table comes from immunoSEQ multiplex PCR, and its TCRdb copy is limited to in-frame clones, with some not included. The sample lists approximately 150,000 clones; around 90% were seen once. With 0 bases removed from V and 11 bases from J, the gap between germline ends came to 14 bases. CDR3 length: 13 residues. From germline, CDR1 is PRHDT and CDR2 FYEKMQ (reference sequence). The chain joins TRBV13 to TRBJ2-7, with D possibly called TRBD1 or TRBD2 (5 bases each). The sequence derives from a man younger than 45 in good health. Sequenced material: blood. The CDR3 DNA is TGTGCCAGCAGCTTAGGCCTCGGGCAGGGAGAGTACTTC. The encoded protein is CASSLGLGQGEYF. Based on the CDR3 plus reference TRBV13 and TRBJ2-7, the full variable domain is AAGVIQSPRHLIKEKRETATLKCYPIPRHDTVYWYQQGPGQDPQFLISFYEKMQSDKGSIPDRFSAQQFSDYHSELNMSSLELGDSALYFCASSLGLGQGEYFGPGTRLTVT.